The entry that follows covers one T cell receptor beta chain sequence. Its antigen is not known. The data were obtained in a study of CD8 T cells in Susac syndrome. General study points: The study's TCR sequencing and HLA analysis drew on a certain number of individuals. That number was acknowledged as relatively small.

TCR beta was sequenced from blood CD8+ and CD4+ T cells. An input of about 0.5 to 1 ug of RNA was subjected to reverse transcription using random hexamers. An immunoSEQ multiplex PCR generated amplified TCR beta CDR3 products spanning 54 Vbeta and 13 Jbeta. TCRdb re-called the immunoSEQ multiplex PCR reads through MiXCR, storing one row per CDR3 protein. This sample has approximately 300,000 distinct CDR3 sequences, with 85% found just once. Sequenced: CD8+ T cells from PBMCs. This clonotype originated in a human donor with multiple sclerosis.

The CDR3 loop is CASSGERMDTQYF. In DNA, the CDR3 is TGTGCCAGCAGTGGAGAGCGGATGGATACGCAGTATTTT. The chain couples TRBV2 to TRBJ2-3, with D perhaps matching TRBD2 (5 bases). Trimming shortened V by 4 bases and J by 6 bases, and 11 bases separated the two germline ends. The germline gives CDR1 SNHLY, CDR2 FYNNEI. This CDR3 has 13 amino acids.